This T cell receptor (beta chain) was sequenced in a study of human T cells and chemical hapten exposure. Findings and caveats of the study: TCRs above 1 in 1000 frequency stayed constant with DPC sensitization.

TCRdb reprocessed the RACE reads with MiXCR, giving one entry per CDR3 protein. This table has tens of thousands of distinct CDR3 sequences, under 13% appearing once. V shed 3 bases and J shed 5 bases, with 22 bases lying between them. CDR1 SEHNR and CDR2 FQNEAQ come from the germline V gene (reference sequence). This CDR3 contains 17 residues. Specified time point: patch test 2, 6 weeks after DPC sensitization. Regarding treatment: therapeutic diphenylcyclopropenone sensitization with weekly scalp DPC. This clonotype was seen many times. The antigen remains unidentified. This clonotype originated in a woman aged 45 to 65 with alopecia areata. Some clones in this sample may be carry-over from other donors' samples. Sequences were derived from whole blood, sampled in connection with sensitization to the hapten diphenylcyclopropenone (DPC). The chain carries TRBV7-9 and TRBJ2-5; the D gene is possibly TRBD2 (6 bases). CDR3 in amino acids: CASSFEAGGLPGETQYF. CDR3 nucleotides: TGTGCCAGCAGCTTTGAGGCCGGGGGACTCCCGGGGGAGACCCAGTACTTC. Complete variable domain (other parts from reference TRBV7-9 and TRBJ2-5): DTGVSQNPRHKITKRGQNVTFRCDPISEHNRLYWYRQTLGQGPEFLTYFQNEAQLEKSRLLSDRFSAERPKGSFSTLEIQRTEQGDSAMYLCASSFEAGGLPGETQYFGPGTRLLVL.